These 21 T cell receptor beta chains were all obtained from the same sample, sequenced in a study of T cell responses to AZD1222 COVID-19 vaccine. Only in-frame clones appear in the TCRdb table, and some are missing; sequencing was by immunoSEQ multiplex PCR. The data contain about 84,000 clones, 75% to 95% of them seen just once; the ten biggest clones take up 11%. Sequenced material: peripheral blood, taken 28 days after the second AZD1222 dose. The receptor source for this set is an adult who received the AZD1222 COVID-19 vaccine.

The gene calls are TRBV27 and TRBJ1-6; D remains unclear. CDR1 MNHEY and CDR2 SMNVEV come from the germline V gene (reference sequence). This CDR3 has 16 amino acids. The V end was cut by 6 bases, the J end by 0 bases, with 12 bases between. The CDR3 region has the DNA TGTGCCAGCAGCCTATCTGGGAGCTCCTATAATTCACCCCTCCACTTT. Its protein is CASSLSGSSYNSPLHF.

This sequence joins TRBV5-1 and TRBJ2-6, with 7 positions matching TRBD1. The germline gives CDR1 SGHRS, CDR2 YFSETQ. V was pared by 3 bases and J by 0 bases, with 6 bases of the junction left unmatched. There are 17 residues in the CDR3. This chain's CDR3 is CASSYWTGTSGANVLTF. The CDR3 coding sequence is TGCGCCAGCAGCTATTGGACAGGTACCTCTGGGGCCAACGTCCTGACTTTC.

This chain links TRBV2 with TRBJ1-1, with a tentative D call TRBD1 (5 bases). The CDR3 has 14 residues. V shed 8 bases and J shed 0 bases, with 13 bases lying between them. Germline V gene sequence: CDR1 SNHLY, CDR2 FYNNEI. CDR3 amino acids: CASGSGRMNTEAFF. CDR3 DNA sequence: TGTGCCAGCGGGTCGGGACGGATGAACACTGAAGCTTTCTTT.

The rearrangement joins TRBV6-2 or TRBV6-3 to TRBJ1-1, with 9 bases identical to TRBD1. V was pared by 2 bases and J by 11 bases, with 9 bases of the junction left unmatched. Looked up from germline, CDR1 is MNHEY and CDR2 is SVGEGT. This CDR3 spans 14 amino acids. CDR3 protein: CASSYHTTGGLAFF. Written as DNA, the CDR3 is TGTGCCAGCAGTTACCATACGACAGGGGGATTGGCTTTCTTT.

The gene calls are TRBV27 and TRBJ2-7, with 9 bases identical to TRBD1. Germline assignment: CDR1 MNHEY and CDR2 SMNVEV (reference sequence). The CDR3 has 15 residues. The junction had 11 bases not matched to a gene; V was cut back by 7 bases and J by 4 bases. CDR3 sequence (DNA): TGTGCCAGCACCTCACCGACAGGGGGGAAGTACGAGCAGTACTTC. Its protein is CASTSPTGGKYEQYF.

The chain employs TRBV29-1 and TRBJ2-3; D may be TRBD2 (6 bases). Germline lookup yields CDR1 SQVTM and CDR2 ANQGSEA. The ends were cut back, 1 base at V and 0 bases at J, with 11 bases in the middle. This CDR3 region has 15 residues. The CDR3 DNA sequence: TGCAGCGTTGAAGGCGGGAAGTCTAGCACAGATACGCAGTATTTT. Translating it yields CSVEGGKSSTDTQYF.

This chain joins TRBV6-1 and TRBJ2-3; 12 nucleotides align to TRBD2. From germline, CDR1 is MNHNS and CDR2 SASEGT. V lost 3 bases to trimming and J lost 3 bases; unmatched junction nucleotides: 4. This CDR3 contains 16 residues. CDR3: CASSETSGGLTDTQYF. The CDR3 nucleotides are TGTGCCAGCAGTGAGACTAGCGGGGGATTAACAGATACGCAGTATTTT.

The V call is TRBV6-6, the J call TRBJ2-7, with 7 bases lining up with TRBD2. The CDR3 length is 14 residues. In germline, CDR1 is MNHNY, CDR2 SVGAGI (reference sequence). Trimming at V came to 1 base and at J to 7 bases, leaving 7 bases not matched to a gene. The CDR3 bases are TGTGCCAGCAGTTACTTTGGCGGGGGACGGGAGCAGTACTTC. Translating gives CASSYFGGGREQYF.

The chain is built from TRBV11-2 and TRBJ2-7; D unresolved. This CDR3 region has 14 residues. CDR1 is SGHAT and CDR2 is FQNNGV in the germline V gene. The ends were cut back, 8 bases at V and 1 base at J, with 15 bases in the middle. The CDR3 DNA reads as TGTGCCAGCTCCCTACCCCCCAAGTCCTACGAGCAGTACTTC. Protein: CASSLPPKSYEQYF.

The chain couples TRBV10-3 to TRBJ1-1; D call uncertain. There are 14 residues in the CDR3. V shed 2 bases and J shed 1 base, with 8 bases lying between them. From germline, CDR1 is ENHRY and CDR2 SYGVKD. The DNA for the CDR3 is TGTGCCATCAGTGAGCTTTTTGGGAACACTGAAGCTTTCTTT. Protein product: CAISELFGNTEAFF.

The genes are TRBV7-8 and TRBJ1-3, with D perhaps TRBD1 (5 bases). The CDR3 runs 17 residues. The V end was cut by 0 bases, the J end by 1 base, with 13 bases between. The germline CDR1 and CDR2 sequences are SGHVS and FQNEAQ. The CDR3 DNA reads as TGTGCCAGCAGCTTAGCGGCGGGGGGAAGTTCTGGAAACACCATATATTTT. Its protein product is CASSLAAGGSSGNTIYF.

The chain has TRBV11-2 and TRBJ2-7; 7 bases align to TRBD2. The length of the CDR3 is 16 residues. Looked up from germline, CDR1 is SGHAT and CDR2 is FQNNGV. The trim removed 4 bases at V and 5 bases at J, leaving 14 bases unmatched. The CDR3 reads CASSSIGGGPYDEQYF. CDR3 DNA: TGTGCCAGCAGCTCCATTGGGGGAGGGCCGTATGACGAGCAGTACTTC.

This chain links TRBV29-1 with TRBJ1-6; 8 nucleotides agree with TRBD1. From germline, CDR1 is SQVTM and CDR2 ANQGSEA. The CDR3 extends over 13 amino acids. J was trimmed by 8 bases and V by 6 bases; bases with no gene match: 6. The CDR3 bases are TGCAGCGTCCGGACAGGGAATGATTCACCCCTCCACTTT. Residues: CSVRTGNDSPLHF. Based on the CDR3 plus reference TRBV29-1 and TRBJ1-6, the full variable domain is SAVISQKPSRDICQRGTSLTIQCQVDSQVTMMFWYRQQPGQSLTLIATANQGSEATYESGFVIDKFPISRPNLTFSTLTVSNMSPEDSSIYLCSVRTGNDSPLHFGNGTRLTVT.

This rearrangement joins TRBV27 to TRBJ1-1; possible D gene TRBD1, 5 bases. This CDR3 is 13 amino acids long. Trimming left V 3 bases short and J 7 bases short, with 12 bases between. From germline, CDR1 is MNHEY and CDR2 SMNVEV (reference sequence). The CDR3 here is CASSFRGWGEAFF. CDR3 nucleotide sequence: TGTGCCAGCAGTTTCCGGGGGTGGGGTGAAGCTTTCTTT.

This chain uses TRBV11-2 with TRBJ1-5; no firm D call. Trimming took off 1 base at V and 0 bases at J, with 7 bases between the two ends. This CDR3 is 15 amino acids long. CDR1 SGHAT and CDR2 FQNNGV come from the germline V gene. The CDR3 here is CASSLGSYSNQPQHF. CDR3 DNA sequence: TGTGCCAGCAGCTTAGGATCCTATAGCAATCAGCCCCAGCATTTT.

The rearrangement uses TRBV28 and TRBJ2-7; D perhaps matches TRBD1 (6 bases). Germline loops: CDR1 MDHEN, CDR2 SYDVKM. The CDR3 totals 12 residues. With 4 bases removed from V and 3 bases from J, the gap between germline ends came to 7 bases. The CDR3 coding sequence is TGTGCCAGCAGTTCGACAGGCTACGAGCAGTACTTC. As protein: CASSSTGYEQYF.

V and J are TRBV7-9 and TRBJ2-1; D unclear. Trimming left V 3 bases short and J 4 bases short, with 7 bases between. This CDR3 is 13 amino acids long. Germline V gene data show CDR1 as SEHNR and CDR2 as FQNEAQ (reference sequence). The CDR3 spells CASSFEEYNEQFF. CDR3 DNA: TGTGCCAGCAGCTTTGAAGAGTACAATGAGCAGTTCTTC.

V is TRBV27 and J is TRBJ1-1; a weak D match, TRBD1 (5 bases). The CDR3 spans 13 residues. Between the trimmed V and J ends, which lost 3 bases and 5 bases, there was a span of 10 bases. Germline V gene lookup returns CDR1 MNHEY and CDR2 SMNVEV (reference sequence). The CDR3 region is CASSFRDLTEAFF. The CDR3 DNA follows: TGTGCCAGCAGTTTCCGGGACCTAACTGAAGCTTTCTTT.

The CDR3, as DNA: TGTGCCATCAGTGAGGCCTCAGATACGCAGTATTTT. Amino acid sequence: CAISEASDTQYF. The V gene is TRBV10-3, the J gene TRBJ2-3; D ambiguous. CDR3 size: 12 residues. V shed 2 bases and J shed 4 bases, with 4 bases lying between them. CDR1 ENHRY and CDR2 SYGVKD come from the germline V gene.

This clone has only a few counts. This chain links TRBV3-1 (or the pseudogene TRBV3-2) with TRBJ1-5; D unresolved. This CDR3 spans 14 amino acids. V lost 3 bases to trimming and J lost 2 bases, with 8 bases between them. The germline V gene encodes CDR1 LGHDT and CDR2 YNNKEL (reference sequence). The CDR3 DNA reads TGTGCCAGCAGCCACGGTGGGGGCAATCAGCCCCAGCATTTT. Encoded protein: CASSHGGGNQPQHF.

V gene TRBV13 combines with J gene TRBJ2-1; D may be TRBD2 (5 bases). The CDR3 length is 13 residues. CDR1 is PRHDT, CDR2 FYEKMQ, per germline (reference sequence). Trimming pared 0 bases from V and 8 bases from J, leaving 8 bases between. The CDR3 here is CASSLGREDEQFF. For the CDR3, the DNA is TGTGCCAGCAGCTTAGGCCGGGAAGATGAGCAGTTCTTC.